This is a list of T cell receptor beta chains from one sample in a study of T cell responses to AZD1222 COVID-19 vaccine. TCRdb keeps only in-frame clones here, not all; method: immunoSEQ multiplex PCR. This table has around 100,000 clones, approximately 87% appearing once. The source was peripheral blood, collected on day 0 of AZD1222 vaccination. These receptors were taken from an adult in good health. Each CDR3 is given with its conserved first and last residue. The D gene is left open where the match is weak. Expanded clones get a size class; other rows say once, few or many, or leave the size out.

j_gene,abundance,d_gene,v_gene,CDR3aa,CDR3nt
TRBJ1-5,-,-,TRBV7-8,CASSLARQRGVNQPQHF,TGTGCCAGCAGCTTAGCACGACAGAGGGGCGTTAATCAGCCCCAGCATTTT
TRBJ1-4,-,TRBD1,TRBV19,CASSPGGIRGDEKLFF,TGTGCCAGTAGTCCAGGGGGCATCCGAGGGGATGAAAAACTGTTTTTT
TRBJ1-5,-,-,TRBV4-3,CASSQVWGSNQPQHF,TGCGCCAGCAGCCAAGTGTGGGGTAGCAATCAGCCCCAGCATTTT
TRBJ1-1,once,-,TRBV11-3,CASSFSQNTEAFF,TGTGCCAGCAGCTTCTCTCAGAACACTGAAGCTTTCTTT
TRBJ2-1,-,-,TRBV7-2,CASRLVGGNEQFF,TGTGCCAGCAGATTGGTGGGCGGCAATGAGCAGTTCTTC
TRBJ2-7,-,TRBD2,TRBV19,CASTPTSGSRYEQYF,TGTGCCAGTACTCCGACTAGCGGGAGCCGATACGAGCAGTACTTC
TRBJ2-7,many,-,TRBV5-1,CASSSGTASLEQYF,TGCGCCAGCAGCTCCGGGACGGCAAGTTTGGAGCAGTACTTC
TRBJ1-2,-,-,TRBV5-1,CASSPPWAGDGYTF,TGCGCCAGCAGCCCCCCGTGGGCGGGAGATGGCTACACCTTC
TRBJ2-1,-,TRBD2,TRBV7-2,CASSLEALAGGVEQFF,TGTGCCAGCAGCTTAGAGGCGCTAGCGGGAGGGGTTGAGCAGTTCTTC
TRBJ1-3,once,-,TRBV10-3,CATARGDSGNTIYF,TGTGCCACCGCCCGTGGGGACTCTGGAAACACCATATATTTT
TRBJ1-1,-,-,TRBV24-1,CATSDSDRLNTEAFF,TGTGCCACCAGTGATTCCGACAGGCTCAACACTGAAGCTTTCTTT
TRBJ1-5,-,-,TRBV7-9,CASSLEQGRGQPQHF,TGTGCCAGCAGCTTAGAACAGGGAAGAGGTCAGCCCCAGCATTTT
TRBJ1-3,few,-,TRBV5-1,CASSLVQGSSGNTIYF,TGCGCCAGCAGCTTGGTGCAGGGGAGCTCTGGAAACACCATATATTTT
TRBJ2-1,-,TRBD2,TRBV5-1,CASGRLAGAYNEQFF,TGCGCCAGTGGCAGACTAGCGGGAGCCTACAATGAGCAGTTCTTC
TRBJ1-4,-,-,TRBV9,CASSARGSGEKLFF,TGTGCCAGCAGCGCGAGGGGGTCGGGTGAAAAACTGTTTTTT
TRBJ2-5,-,TRBD2,TRBV27,CASSLKRGDQETQYF,TGTGCCAGCAGTTTAAAGCGGGGGGACCAAGAGACCCAGTACTTC
TRBJ1-2,few,TRBD1,TRBV3-1/TRBV3-2,CASSQEALQGRVGYGYTF,TGTGCCAGCAGCCAAGAGGCCTTACAGGGGAGGGTTGGCTATGGCTACACCTTC
TRBJ2-7,-,TRBD1,TRBV19,CASSDRDRPYYEQYF,TGTGCCAGTAGTGACCGGGACAGGCCCTACTACGAGCAGTACTTC
TRBJ1-5,-,-,TRBV5-8,CASSFGRVFGQPQHF,TGTGCCAGCAGCTTTGGTCGGGTTTTCGGTCAGCCCCAGCATTTT
TRBJ2-1,-,TRBD2,TRBV6-4,CASSDGLAGINEQFF,TGTGCCAGCAGTGACGGGCTAGCGGGTATAAATGAGCAGTTCTTC
TRBJ1-1,-,-,TRBV19,CASSSGPTEAFF,TGTGCCAGTAGCTCAGGTCCCACTGAAGCTTTCTTT
TRBJ1-2,-,TRBD1,TRBV6-5,CASSWTGGNYGYTF,TGTGCCAGCAGTTGGACAGGGGGAAACTATGGCTACACCTTC
TRBJ1-2,-,-,TRBV3-1/TRBV3-2,CASSERSGAGGYTF,TGTGCCAGCAGCGAAAGATCGGGGGCGGGTGGCTACACCTTC
TRBJ2-2,-,TRBD2,TRBV3-1/TRBV3-2,CASSRREGVGELFF,TGTGCCAGCAGCCGTCGGGAGGGGGTCGGGGAGCTGTTTTTT
TRBJ2-4,few,-,TRBV5-1,CASSLGGAGTKNIQYF,TGCGCCAGCAGCTTGGGAGGAGCCGGGACCAAAAACATTCAGTACTTC
TRBJ2-7,-,-,TRBV4-3,CASSQERGPNYEQYF,TGCGCCAGCAGCCAAGAACGGGGACCCAACTACGAGCAGTACTTC
TRBJ1-2,once,-,TRBV12-5,CASGLGGSRVGYTF,TGTGCTAGTGGTTTGGGGGGGAGCCGGGTTGGCTACACCTTC
TRBJ1-6,-,-,TRBV5-4,CAPPVWFSPLHF,TGTGCCCCCCCTGTGTGGTTTTCACCCCTCCACTTT
TRBJ2-7,-,-,TRBV27,CASSLFPRRMGEQYF,TGTGCCAGCAGTTTATTCCCCCGGAGAATGGGAGAGCAGTACTTC
TRBJ1-1,-,-,TRBV5-1,CASSPGLWNTEAFF,TGCGCCAGCAGCCCGGGACTTTGGAACACTGAAGCTTTCTTT
TRBJ1-2,-,-,TRBV10-3,CAISEGSEIGGYTF,TGTGCCATCAGTGAGGGCAGCGAGATCGGTGGCTACACCTTC
TRBJ2-2,once,TRBD1,TRBV7-9,CASSLETGDTGELFF,TGTGCCAGCAGCTTAGAGACAGGGGACACCGGGGAGCTGTTTTTT
TRBJ2-2,-,TRBD2,TRBV7-2,CASSLMGAGEAGELFF,TGTGCCAGCAGCCTAATGGGAGCGGGAGAGGCCGGGGAGCTGTTTTTT
TRBJ2-7,-,-,TRBV6-5,CASGGTLYEQYF,TGTGCCAGCGGGGGAACCCTCTACGAGCAGTACTTC
TRBJ2-7,-,-,TRBV19,CASSIVSPGSISAYEQYF,TGTGCCAGTAGTATAGTGAGTCCCGGGTCAATCTCCGCCTACGAGCAGTACTTC
TRBJ2-2,few,-,TRBV4-3,CASSQDLGGVTGELFF,TGCGCCAGCAGCCAAGATCTAGGGGGTGTCACCGGGGAGCTGTTTTTT
TRBJ1-2,-,-,TRBV5-6,CASSRQAPDPYTF,TGTGCCAGCAGCAGACAGGCGCCGGACCCCTACACCTTC
TRBJ1-1,-,-,TRBV10-2,CASSESGEPRAAGTEAFF,TGCGCCAGCAGTGAGTCGGGGGAACCTCGGGCTGCAGGGACTGAAGCTTTCTTT
TRBJ2-7,few,TRBD2,TRBV10-3,CATLRGGVNSYEQYF,TGTGCCACCCTCCGGGGAGGGGTCAACTCCTACGAGCAGTACTTC
TRBJ2-3,few,-,TRBV3-1/TRBV3-2,CASSRPGLLKDTQYF,TGTGCCAGCAGCCGACCGGGACTCCTCAAGGATACGCAGTATTTT
TRBJ1-2,-,-,TRBV6-1,CASSEEIRGGYGYTF,TGTGCCAGCAGTGAGGAGATCAGGGGAGGCTATGGCTACACCTTC
TRBJ1-3,-,-,TRBV6-5,CASSYNAGNTIYF,TGTGCCAGCAGTTATAACGCAGGAAACACCATATATTTT
TRBJ2-7,-,-,TRBV6-1,CASSELGLEGYEQYF,TGTGCCAGCAGTGAACTCGGCCTCGAGGGCTACGAGCAGTACTTC
TRBJ2-3,-,-,TRBV3-1/TRBV3-2,CASSARGAGKTDTQYF,TGTGCCAGCAGCGCCCGGGGGGCGGGGAAAACAGATACGCAGTATTTT
TRBJ2-7,-,-,TRBV11-2,CASSLNRDSYEQYF,TGTGCCAGCAGCTTAAATCGGGATTCCTACGAGCAGTACTTC
TRBJ2-1,-,TRBD1,TRBV14,CASSQDTDRVFSSYNEQFF,TGTGCCAGCAGCCAAGACACTGACAGGGTATTTAGCTCCTACAATGAGCAGTTCTTC
TRBJ2-1,-,-,TRBV5-1,CASSGVASSYNEQFF,TGCGCCAGCAGCGGGGTCGCGAGCTCCTACAATGAGCAGTTCTTC
TRBJ2-7,-,-,TRBV20-1,CSVRYSYEQYF,TGCAGTGTTAGGTACTCCTACGAGCAGTACTTC
TRBJ2-1,-,-,TRBV11-2,CASSRGDRANEQFF,TGTGCCAGCAGCCGGGGGGACAGAGCCAATGAGCAGTTCTTC
TRBJ1-4,-,-,TRBV29-1,CSARQGTSTNEKLFF,TGCAGCGCCCGGCAGGGCACATCGACTAATGAAAAACTGTTTTTT
TRBJ2-2,many,-,TRBV19,CASRPPGLRTNTGELFF,TGTGCCAGTCGGCCACCAGGATTGCGGACGAACACCGGGGAGCTGTTTTTT
TRBJ1-2,once,-,TRBV2,CASGWGRGPSGGYTF,TGTGCCAGCGGGTGGGGGAGGGGACCCTCGGGTGGCTACACCTTC
TRBJ1-4,-,TRBD1,TRBV6-5,CASSRTGGQNEKLFF,TGTGCCAGCAGTCGGACAGGGGGTCAGAATGAAAAACTGTTTTTT
TRBJ1-5,-,-,TRBV7-2,CASSFAEGASQPQHF,TGTGCCAGCAGCTTTGCTGAAGGGGCCAGTCAGCCCCAGCATTTT
TRBJ2-7,-,-,TRBV6-6,CASSYSGEQYF,TGTGCCAGCAGTTACTCGGGCGAGCAGTACTTC
TRBJ1-2,medium-sized,-,TRBV7-9,CASSLGHSYGYTF,TGTGCCAGCAGCTTAGGACATAGCTATGGCTACACCTTC